This T cell receptor beta chain is from a study of cytomegalovirus exposure and HLA in healthy donors. Study information: The Caucasian-associated ancestry cluster held over 80% of 300 to 500 genotyped donors. General study findings and limits: The analysis excluded some indistinguishable V segments, including TRBV6-2 and TRBV6-3. Later on, a genetic analysis was performed. It linked a missense variant in DCLRE1C with V- and J-gene trimming of TCR beta.

It was with 60 Vbeta and 13 Jbeta primers that the PCR ran. Libraries were prepared by immunoSEQ multiplex PCR; TCRdb keeps only in-frame clonotypes and omits some of them. This repertoire shows about 96,000 clones, 65% to 75% found once; its top ten account for under 3%. As to this clone: No antigen is known for it.

V was clipped by 7 bases and J by 4 bases, with 10 bases between them. Germline lookup yields CDR1 MDHEN and CDR2 SYDVKM. The CDR3 has 12 residues. The sequenced sample consisted of PBMCs. This chain links TRBV28 with TRBJ2-5, with D possibly being TRBD2 (5 bases). The receptor comes from a female donor in good health and CMV-seropositive. Here the CDR3 reads CASTPGRETQYF. CDR3 coding DNA: TGTGCCAGCACCCCGGGGAGAGAGACCCAGTACTTC.